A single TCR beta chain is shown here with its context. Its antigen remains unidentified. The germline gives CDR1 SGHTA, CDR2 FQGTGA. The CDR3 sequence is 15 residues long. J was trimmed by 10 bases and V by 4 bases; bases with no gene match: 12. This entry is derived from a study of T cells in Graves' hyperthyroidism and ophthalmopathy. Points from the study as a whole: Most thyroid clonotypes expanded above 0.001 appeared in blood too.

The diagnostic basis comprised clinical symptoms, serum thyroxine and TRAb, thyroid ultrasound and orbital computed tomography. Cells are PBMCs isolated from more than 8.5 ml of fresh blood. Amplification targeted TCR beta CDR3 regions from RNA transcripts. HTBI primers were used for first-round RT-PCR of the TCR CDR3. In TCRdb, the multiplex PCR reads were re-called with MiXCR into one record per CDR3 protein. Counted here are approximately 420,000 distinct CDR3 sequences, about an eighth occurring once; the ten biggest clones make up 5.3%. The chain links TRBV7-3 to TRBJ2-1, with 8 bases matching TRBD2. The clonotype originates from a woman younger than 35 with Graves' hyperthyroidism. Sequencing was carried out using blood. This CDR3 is CASSSGRDGRGEQFF. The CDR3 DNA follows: TGTGCCAGCAGCTCAGGACGGGACGGGAGGGGGGAGCAGTTCTTC.